This TCR beta chain originates from a study of CD8+ T cells in alopecia areata. In this sample, this clone turned up a few times. Its specificity is unknown. The authors sorted CD4+ and CD8+ T cells from PBMCs. Whole-study results and caveats: There were also resident alphabeta T cells of normal skin sequenced in scalp samples. Mice showed clearer TCR sharing than patients did, a gap that was possibly HLA-related. Lesional scalp displayed greater clonality than normal scalp, most notably in alopecia totalis/universalis.

Extracted from the samples, RNA was reverse transcribed into cDNA to serve as the sequencing template. Some clones are missing from TCRdb's copy, which holds only in-frame ones; the method was immunoSEQ multiplex PCR. The sample has 140,000 to 150,000 clones; 62% are singletons. CDR1 and CDR2 (germline): SGHVS, FQNEAQ. The V and J ends lost 5 bases and 2 bases respectively, with 15 bases between them. The length of the CDR3 is 16 residues. This chain connects TRBV7-8 to TRBJ2-2; possible D gene TRBD2, 6 bases. The sequence was obtained from a human donor in good health. Sequenced sample: CD8+ T cells sorted from blood. The CDR3 reads CASSLGRLPNTGELFF. The DNA for the CDR3 is TGTGCCAGCAGCCTAGGGAGGCTTCCAAACACCGGGGAGCTGTTTTTT.